The clone carrying this T cell receptor beta chain was observed once. This specimen belongs to a study of blood T cell repertoires in COVID-19. Study details: Sites across the United States, Italy and Spain contributed samples from acute and convalescent COVID-19. T cells, B-cell-depleted T cells, or PBMCs supplied cDNA or gDNA.

Looked up from germline, CDR1 is KGHDR and CDR2 is SFDVKD. The CDR3 is 11 amino acids. V was pared by 1 base and J by 8 bases, with 4 bases between. Original analysis: Nucleated cell counts were estimated from reference gene primer amplification. TCRdb's copy holds only in-frame clones and misses some; the assay was immunoSEQ multiplex PCR. V, J and clone size are those of that table, while D and trimming were read from the DNA. Of tens of thousands of clones listed, over 80% are singletons. The origin of this receptor is a man aged 45-65 years with active COVID-19. The source material was peripheral blood. The chain combines TRBV24-1 with TRBJ1-2; unclear D gene. The CDR3 loop is CATSDLRGYTF. The CDR3 coding sequence is TGTGCCACCAGTGATTTACGGGGCTACACCTTC.